Listed here are 14 T cell receptor beta chains from one sample, sequenced in a study of blood T cell repertoires in COVID-19. Sequenced by immunoSEQ multiplex PCR; TCRdb stores in-frame clones only, minus some. The table shows some 76,000 clones, with 80% occurring only once. The sequenced sample consisted of peripheral blood. These receptor sequences come from a man between 50 and 59 years old with COVID-19, enrolled during active disease.

The rearrangement uses TRBV18 and TRBJ1-4; TRBD1 might be the D (5 bases). The CDR3 is 15 residues long. Deletions cut 2 bases from V and 1 base from J, with 8 bases between. The germline V gene has CDR1 KGHSH and CDR2 LQKENI. CDR3 residues: CASSPGAGTNEKLFF. CDR3 DNA sequence: TGTGCCAGCTCACCAGGGGCTGGAACTAATGAAAAACTGTTTTTT.

The chain uses TRBV7-2 and TRBJ2-3, with D possibly matching TRBD2 (6 bases). Germline V gives CDR1 SGHTA, CDR2 FQGNSA. The length of the CDR3 is 14 residues. V was clipped by 3 bases and J by 2 bases, with 9 bases between them. In DNA, the CDR3 is TGTGCCAGCAGCTTTGGGCGGGACACAGATACGCAGTATTTT. Its protein product is CASSFGRDTDTQYF.

The chain recombines TRBV6-1 with TRBJ1-5, with a possible D match to TRBD1 (6 bases). V gave up 2 bases and J gave up 3 bases, with 11 bases separating them. The germline CDR1 and CDR2 sequences are MNHNS and SASEGT. This CDR3 is 15 amino acids long. The CDR3, as DNA: TGTGCCAGCAGTGAACGGGGGGCTATCAATCAGCCCCAGCATTTT. Its protein product is CASSERGAINQPQHF.

V and J are TRBV30 and TRBJ1-1; D ambiguous. The germline V gene encodes CDR1 GTSNPN and CDR2 SVGIG (reference sequence). The CDR3 length is 12 residues. The germline V and J ends were trimmed by 1 base and 10 bases, with 13 bases remaining between them. In DNA, the CDR3 is TGTGCCTGGAGTGACCGGGAGGAGGGAGCTTTCTTT. Amino acid sequence: CAWSDREEGAFF.

The chain is built from TRBV6-6 and TRBJ1-2, with 8 bases lining up with TRBD1. The CDR3 length is 14 residues. CDR1 MNHNY and CDR2 SVGAGI come from the germline V gene (reference sequence). V shed 5 bases, J shed 5 bases, and the junction held 7 bases outside the gene matches. The DNA of the CDR3 is TGTGCCAGCAGTCCCGGGACAGGTGTTTATGGCTACACCTTC. Translated: CASSPGTGVYGYTF.

The chain combines TRBV6-5 with TRBJ1-5; D is perhaps TRBD1 (5 bases). The CDR3 consists of 14 residues. CDR1 is MNHEY, CDR2 SVGAGI, per germline. V gave up 5 bases and J gave up 3 bases, with 11 bases separating them. Here the CDR3 reads CASSQTVSNQPQHF. In DNA, the CDR3 is TGTGCCAGCAGTCAGACAGTTTCCAATCAGCCCCAGCATTTT.

This chain connects TRBV6-4 to TRBJ1-2, with a possible D match to TRBD1 (6 bases). Trimming pared 3 bases from V and 4 bases from J, leaving 9 bases between. Germline CDR1 MRHNA, CDR2 SNTAGT. The CDR3 runs 13 residues. The CDR3 spells CASSETGTYGYTF. DNA of the CDR3: TGTGCCAGCAGTGAAACAGGGACCTATGGCTACACCTTC.

V usage is TRBV6-5 and J usage is TRBJ1-2; 8 nucleotides agree with TRBD1. This CDR3 contains 13 residues. V was pared by 5 bases and J by 8 bases, with 7 bases of the junction left unmatched. Germline lookup yields CDR1 MNHEY and CDR2 SVGAGI. The CDR3 spells CASSRRDRSGYTF. CDR3 nucleotides: TGTGCCAGCAGTCGCCGGGACAGGTCCGGCTACACCTTC.

This sequence joins TRBV6-6 and TRBJ2-7; 11 bases line up with TRBD2. The CDR3 length is 16 residues. CDR1 MNHNY and CDR2 SVGAGI come from the germline V gene (reference sequence). Trimming removed 6 bases from V and 3 bases from J; junction bases left unmatched: 10. This CDR3 reads CASRKGTSGGIYEQYF. The CDR3 DNA reads as TGTGCCAGCAGGAAGGGGACTAGCGGAGGGATCTACGAGCAGTACTTC.

The chain uses TRBV6-6 and TRBJ2-1; D is possibly TRBD2 (5 bases). This CDR3 comprises 20 residues. The ends were cut back, 6 bases at V and 0 bases at J, with 27 bases in the middle. Germline V gene lookup returns CDR1 MNHNY and CDR2 SVGAGI (reference sequence). For the CDR3, the DNA is TGTGCCAGCAGCATCCGGGATTCCCAGACTTTGTTAAGCTCCTACAATGAGCAGTTCTTC. Translation: CASSIRDSQTLLSSYNEQFF.

This clone appeared a few times. V is TRBV12-3 or TRBV12-4 and J is TRBJ1-4; no reliable D call. V lost 2 bases and J lost 10, with 5 bases in between. CDR3 size: 11 residues. This chain's CDR3 is CASSLTGKLFF. The CDR3, as DNA: TGTGCCAGCAGTTTAACGGGAAAACTGTTTTTT.

The J gene is TRBJ2-7, the V gene TRBV4-3, with 9 positions matching TRBD2. V lost 0 bases to trimming and J lost 0 bases; unmatched junction nucleotides: 3. Looked up from germline, CDR1 is LGHNA and CDR2 is YSLEER. The CDR3 contains 16 residues. CDR3: CASSQEWTSASYEQYF. The CDR3 nucleotides are TGCGCCAGCAGCCAAGAGTGGACTAGCGCCTCCTACGAGCAGTACTTC.

This sequence joins TRBV4-2 and TRBJ2-1; a possible D gene is TRBD2 (6 bases). V lost 0 bases and J 7 bases, leaving 10 bases between the germline ends. Germline V lookup: CDR1 LGHNA, CDR2 YNFKEQ. CDR3 length: 14 residues. Here the CDR3 reads CASSQEAGRNEQFF. CDR3 nucleotides: TGTGCCAGCAGCCAAGAGGCAGGGAGGAATGAGCAGTTCTTC.

The chain joins TRBV6-5 to TRBJ2-4, with D possibly TRBD1 on 7 matching bases. The V gene lost 4 bases and the J gene lost 1 base, with 14 bases spanning the gap. The CDR3 covers 16 residues. CDR1 is MNHEY, CDR2 SVGAGI, per germline. In DNA form, the CDR3 reads TGTGCCAGCAGTTTGACAGGGCTAGCGGCCAAAAACATTCAGTACTTC. This gives the protein CASSLTGLAAKNIQYF.